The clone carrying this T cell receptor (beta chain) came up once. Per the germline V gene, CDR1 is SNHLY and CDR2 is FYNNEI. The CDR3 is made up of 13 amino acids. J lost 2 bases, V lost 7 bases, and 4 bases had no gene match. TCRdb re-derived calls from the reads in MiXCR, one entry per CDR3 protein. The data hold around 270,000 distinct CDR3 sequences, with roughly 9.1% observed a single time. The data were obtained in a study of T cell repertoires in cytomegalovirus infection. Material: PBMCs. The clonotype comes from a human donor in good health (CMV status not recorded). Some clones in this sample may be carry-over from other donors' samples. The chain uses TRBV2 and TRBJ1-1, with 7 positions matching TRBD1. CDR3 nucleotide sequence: TGTGCCAGCACAGGGGGATTTAACACTGAAGCTTTCTTT. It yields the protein CASTGGFNTEAFF.